The rows below give T cell receptor beta chains drawn from one sample of a study of blood T cell repertoires in COVID-19. Produced via immunoSEQ multiplex PCR; TCRdb's table is partial and in-frame only. The repertoire has 470,000 or so clones, 80% to 90% of them found once; the top ten carry approximately 3%. The sequenced sample consisted of peripheral blood. Every receptor here comes from a human donor in a cohort sampled during active COVID-19. The CDR3 runs from the conserved cysteine through the conserved F or W. D genes are given only for firm matches. Size tells how often a clone was seen (once, few, many) or the class of an expanded clone, and some rows leave it out.

- | TRBJ2-7 | - | 13 | TRBV18 | CASSSGSSYEQYF | TGTGCCAGCTCCAGCGGGTCCTCCTACGAGCAGTACTTC
- | TRBJ1-5 | TRBD1 | 15 | TRBV6-5 | CASSPLTGYNQPQHF | TGTGCCAGCAGTCCTTTGACAGGGTACAATCAGCCCCAGCATTTT
- | TRBJ2-5 | - | 13 | TRBV11-2 | CASKSRGRETQYF | TGTGCCAGCAAATCGCGGGGGCGGGAGACCCAGTACTTC
- | TRBJ2-2 | TRBD2 | 19 | TRBV27 | CASSIPGLAGGANTGELFF | TGTGCCAGCAGTATCCCGGGACTAGCGGGAGGGGCGAACACCGGGGAGCTGTTTTTT
- | TRBJ2-1 | - | 14 | TRBV5-8 | CASSWGTAYNEQFF | TGTGCCAGCAGCTGGGGGACTGCCTACAATGAGCAGTTCTTC
- | TRBJ2-3 | TRBD1 | 16 | TRBV7-2 | CASSFGTGGPSAPQYF | TGTGCCAGCAGCTTTGGGACAGGGGGACCCTCCGCGCCGCAGTATTTT
- | TRBJ2-4 | - | 17 | TRBV21-1 | CASSKDWTPTTKNIQYF | TGTGCCAGCAGCAAAGATTGGACTCCTACCACCAAAAACATTCAGTACTTC
- | TRBJ1-1 | TRBD1 | 16 | TRBV18 | CASSANAQDRDPEAFF | TGTGCCAGCTCAGCCAATGCCCAGGACAGGGATCCTGAAGCTTTCTTT
- | TRBJ2-1 | - | 12 | TRBV19 | CASSMKSVEQFF | TGTGCCAGTAGTATGAAAAGCGTAGAGCAGTTCTTC
- | TRBJ1-5 | - | 12 | TRBV19 | CASSHRNQPQHF | TGTGCCAGTAGTCACAGGAATCAGCCCCAGCATTTT
- | TRBJ2-7 | - | 13 | TRBV10-3 | CAIAGGGPYEQYF | TGTGCCATCGCGGGCGGAGGTCCCTACGAGCAGTACTTC
- | TRBJ2-5 | TRBD1 | 14 | TRBV9 | CASSLGQGQETQYF | TGTGCCAGCAGCCTCGGACAGGGCCAAGAGACCCAGTACTTC
- | TRBJ2-7 | - | 13 | TRBV4-2 | CASSRGLRYEQYF | TGTGCCAGCAGCCGAGGGTTACGATACGAGCAGTACTTC
few | TRBJ1-2 | - | 17 | TRBV7-3 | CASSLTAGSAGSYGYTF | TGTGCCAGCAGCTTAACAGCTGGGTCTGCAGGGTCCTATGGCTACACCTTC
few | TRBJ1-3 | - | 14 | TRBV5-6 | CASSLSGSGNTIYF | TGTGCCAGCAGCTTGAGCGGTTCTGGAAACACCATATATTTT
- | TRBJ1-4 | - | 13 | TRBV29-1 | CSVEGQTNEKLFF | TGCAGCGTGGAGGGGCAGACTAATGAAAAACTGTTTTTT
- | TRBJ2-1 | - | 13 | TRBV11-2 | CASSLTGVGEQFF | TGTGCCAGCAGCTTAACAGGAGTAGGAGAGCAGTTCTTC
- | TRBJ2-5 | - | 14 | TRBV18 | CASSPPAGGETQYF | TGTGCCAGCTCACCACCGGCGGGCGGGGAGACCCAGTACTTC
- | TRBJ1-3 | - | 13 | TRBV7-9 | CASGTSSSNTIYF | TGTGCCAGCGGGACATCGTCAAGTAACACCATATATTTT
- | TRBJ1-2 | TRBD1 | 16 | TRBV10-3 | CAISESERLQGYGYTF | TGTGCCATCAGTGAGTCGGAGAGGTTACAGGGGTATGGCTACACCTTC
- | TRBJ1-5 | TRBD1 | 16 | TRBV28 | CASTQDRGYSNQPQHF | TGTGCCAGCACCCAGGACAGGGGGTATAGCAATCAGCCCCAGCATTTT
- | TRBJ2-1 | TRBD1 | 15 | TRBV24-1 | CATSENRGPGNEQFF | TGTGCCACCAGTGAAAACAGGGGACCGGGCAATGAGCAGTTCTTC
- | TRBJ2-1 | TRBD2 | 19 | TRBV18 | CASSPLGPGLAGGNNEQFF | TGTGCCAGCTCACCACTAGGCCCCGGACTAGCGGGAGGAAACAATGAGCAGTTCTTC
- | TRBJ1-2 | TRBD1 | 13 | TRBV29-1 | CSVGNRGQGGYTF | TGCAGCGTGGGCAACAGGGGGCAGGGTGGCTACACCTTC
- | TRBJ1-1 | TRBD1 | 16 | TRBV30 | CAWISRTGSVATEAFF | TGTGCCTGGATCTCGAGGACAGGGTCGGTGGCTACTGAAGCTTTCTTT